This T cell receptor beta chain is from a study of cytomegalovirus exposure and HLA in healthy donors. PCR used 60 Vbeta primers and 13 Jbeta primers. Here immunoSEQ multiplex PCR was the method, and the copy in TCRdb shows in-frame clones only, minus some. The sample yields about 110,000 clones, around 64% seen once. Study-level points and caveats: In a later analysis, TCR beta V- and J-gene trimming showed a link to a missense DCLRE1C variant.

The V end was cut by 3 bases, the J end by 3 bases, with 7 bases between. The germline V gene encodes CDR1 MGHRA and CDR2 YSYEKL. This CDR3 contains 13 residues. Concerning this clone itself: Its target is unknown.

The sample comprised PBMCs. The receptor's source is a man younger than 40 in good health and CMV-seropositive. The J gene is TRBJ2-3, the V gene TRBV4-1, with a tentative D call TRBD1 (6 bases). CDR3 region: CASSHQGTDTQYF. DNA of the CDR3: TGCGCCAGCAGCCATCAGGGGACAGATACGCAGTATTTT.